This T cell receptor beta chain was observed in a study of spatial heterogeneity in lung cancer. Ten or more counts support this clonotype. As to time point: blood at routine non-recurrence follow-up after resection. Whole RNA from tumor, nontumor lung or frozen PBMC was sequenced unsorted. One entry per CDR3 protein, called by TCRdb with MiXCR from the 5' RACE reads. Seen here are 49,000 or so distinct CDR3 sequences, 12% observed once, and the top ten hold around 32%. Trimming removed 0 bases at V and 8 bases at J, with 6 bases between. The CDR3 spans 12 residues. Germline CDR1 and CDR2: SGDLS and YYNGEE.

The chain employs TRBV9 and TRBJ2-1; no firm D call. Sequenced here: PBMCs, sampled at follow-up. This sequence originates from a male donor with early-stage non-small cell lung cancer. The CDR3 loop reads CASSVGGYEQFF. The DNA of the CDR3 is TGTGCCAGCAGCGTAGGGGGTTATGAGCAGTTCTTC.